These T cell receptor beta chains were read from a single sample in a study of post-analysis software for immune sequencing data. TCRdb reprocessed the PCR reads with MiXCR, giving one entry per CDR3 protein. The sample has around 700,000 distinct CDR3 sequences, 55% to 60% seen once; the top ten hold around 11%. The specimen was blood. All receptors derive from a girl aged 2 to 9 with multiple sclerosis. The CDR3 runs from the conserved cysteine through the conserved F or W. A D gene is named only where the DNA matches it firmly. Size values are once, few and many counts, or a class for expanded clones, and some rows have none.

J gene	clone size	V gene	D gene	CDR3 DNA	CDR3 protein
TRBJ2-3	few	TRBV20-1	.	TGCAGTTACCGGGCACACACAGATACGCAGTATTTT	CSYRAHTDTQYF
TRBJ2-2	.	TRBV12-3/TRBV12-4	TRBD1	TGTGCCAGCAGGGTAACACAGGGGGCCGGGGAGCTGTTTTTT	CASRVTQGAGELFF
TRBJ2-7	.	TRBV25-1	TRBD2	TGTGCCAGCAGTGAATGGGAGGGGTTGGGCGAGCAGTACTTC	CASSEWEGLGEQYF
TRBJ2-1	few	TRBV12-3/TRBV12-4	TRBD2	TGTGCCAGCAGTCCGGGACTAGCGGGATCCGAGCAGTTCTTC	CASSPGLAGSEQFF
TRBJ2-1	.	TRBV28	TRBD1	TGTGCCAGCAGTACGTCCGGGACAGGGGGTTGGAATGAGCAGTTCTTC	CASSTSGTGGWNEQFF
TRBJ2-1	few	TRBV20-1	.	TGCAGTGCTAGAGGGACTAACAATGAGCAGTTCTTC	CSARGTNNEQFF
TRBJ1-5	.	TRBV20-1	TRBD1	TGCAGTGCTATGAAGGACAGGGGAACCACTAATAGCAATCAGCCCCAGCATTTT	CSAMKDRGTTNSNQPQHF
TRBJ2-5	.	TRBV20-1	.	TGCAGTGCTAGTGGGGCAGGACTCCAAGAGACCCAGTACTTC	CSASGAGLQETQYF
TRBJ1-4	.	TRBV7-9	.	TGTGCCAGCAGCTTAGCGCAGGGTGAAAAACGGTTTTTT	CASSLAQGEKRFF
TRBJ1-1	.	TRBV11-2	.	TGTGCCAGCAGCTTAGCCCTAGAAAGTAGGGGCACTGAAGCTTTCTTT	CASSLALESRGTEAFF
TRBJ2-3	.	TRBV29-1	.	TGCAGCGTGGGGTACACAGATACGCAGTATTTT	CSVGYTDTQYF
TRBJ2-7	.	TRBV9	TRBD1	TGTGCCAGCAGCGTACAGGGGGCATCCTACGAGCAGTACTTC	CASSVQGASYEQYF
TRBJ2-3	once	TRBV5-1	.	TGCGCCAGCAGCTTGGAGGCAAACCCCACAGATACGCAGTATTTT	CASSLEANPTDTQYF
TRBJ2-4	.	TRBV6-5	.	TGTGCCAGCATCGGGGGAAACATTCAGTACTTC	CASIGGNIQYF
TRBJ2-1	.	TRBV7-9	.	TGTGCCAGCAGCATCGACGGCAGCTCCTACAATGAGCAGTTCTTC	CASSIDGSSYNEQFF
TRBJ2-5	.	TRBV4-3	TRBD1	TGCGCCAGCAGCCAAGAGCACAGGGGGGAGAAAGAGACCCAGTACTTC	CASSQEHRGEKETQYF
TRBJ1-2	.	TRBV5-1	TRBD1	TGTGCCAGCAGTTGGGACAGGGGCTATGGCTACACCTTC	CASSWDRGYGYTF
TRBJ2-1	.	TRBV10-3	.	TGTGCCATCAGTGCTTTGCCCGTAAGCGGAGGGGACAATGAGCAGTTCTTC	CAISALPVSGGDNEQFF
TRBJ1-1	.	TRBV7-2	.	TGTGCCAGCAGCTTAGTGCTTGGGGGGCTCTCGAACACTGAAGCTTTCTTT	CASSLVLGGLSNTEAFF
TRBJ2-7	few	TRBV5-6	.	TGTGCCAGCAGCTTCCGACAGTCCTTCTACGAGCAGTACTTC	CASSFRQSFYEQYF
TRBJ1-5	.	TRBV7-6	.	TGTGCCAGCAGCGAATATGGCAATCAGCCCCAGCATTTT	CASSEYGNQPQHF
TRBJ2-3	once	TRBV7-2	.	TGTGCCAGCAGCTTAGTTCTCCTAGCTACCCACACAGATACGCAGTATTTT	CASSLVLLATHTDTQYF
TRBJ2-3	few	TRBV7-2	.	TGTGCCAGCACCAGAAAGCGGATGTCTGGCACAGATACGCAGTATTTT	CASTRKRMSGTDTQYF
TRBJ2-5	few	TRBV29-1	.	TGCAGCGTTCTATCCGGTGAAGAGACCCAGTACTTC	CSVLSGEETQYF
TRBJ1-2	few	TRBV29-1	TRBD1	TGCAGCGCCCAGGGGGCACAAAACTATGGCTACACCTTC	CSAQGAQNYGYTF
TRBJ2-4	many	TRBV27	.	TGTGCCAGCAGTACTCAGGGTCTTATTCAGTACTTC	CASSTQGLIQYF
TRBJ2-1	once	TRBV7-9	.	TGTGCCAGCAGCACCTCGGACAGCTACAATGAGCAGTTCTTC	CASSTSDSYNEQFF
TRBJ2-7	.	TRBV5-1	.	TGCGCCAGCAGCTTGACCGCCAGGACCTACGAGCAGTACTTC	CASSLTARTYEQYF
TRBJ2-1	.	TRBV5-1	.	TGCGCCAGCAGGCTGAGGGGGTCGGCCTCTTCCGATGGGCAGTTCTTC	CASRLRGSASSDGQFF
TRBJ1-1	few	TRBV9	.	TGTGCCAGCAGTCTTGGGGGGTCGGGCACTGAAGCTTTCTTT	CASSLGGSGTEAFF
TRBJ2-1	.	TRBV6-2/TRBV6-3	TRBD2	TGTGCCAGCAGTTACCCGAGAGGACAGGGACCTAAAGGACTAGCGGGTAACAATGAGCAGTTCTTC	CASSYPRGQGPKGLAGNNEQFF
TRBJ2-7	few	TRBV20-1	.	TGCAGTGCTAGAGGGTTACAGGTCTACGAGCAGTACTTC	CSARGLQVYEQYF
TRBJ1-2	.	TRBV20-1	.	TGCAGTGCTAGGGACAGACTCTATGGCTACACCTTC	CSARDRLYGYTF
TRBJ2-1	few	TRBV7-6	TRBD2	TGTGCCAGCAGTTTCCTGGCGGGAGATGTTTTTGAGCAGTTCTTC	CASSFLAGDVFEQFF
TRBJ2-5	.	TRBV3-1	.	TGTACCAGCAGCCGGAGAGAGGAGACCCAGTACTTC	CTSSRREETQYF
TRBJ2-3	.	TRBV20-1	TRBD2	TGCAGTGCTAGAGGGCCAACCGGCGGGGGTCCAAGCACAGATACGCAGTATTTT	CSARGPTGGGPSTDTQYF
TRBJ2-1	.	TRBV7-2	TRBD2	TGTGCCAGCAGCTCAGACAGGACTAGCGGGGGGAATGAGCAGTTCTTC	CASSSDRTSGGNEQFF
TRBJ1-1	.	TRBV5-1	TRBD1	TGCGCCAGCAGCCGGACAGGGCCGAACACTGAAGCTTTCTTT	CASSRTGPNTEAFF
TRBJ2-7	.	TRBV7-3	TRBD2	TGTGCCAGCGGCTTCGACGGGGGGAGCTCCTACGAGCAGTACTTC	CASGFDGGSSYEQYF
TRBJ2-3	few	TRBV6-5	.	TGTGCCAGCAGTTACCGTCGCGGGGGCACAGATACGCAGTATTTT	CASSYRRGGTDTQYF
TRBJ1-2	.	TRBV7-9	.	TGTGCCAGCAGCTTAGCCAGGGGCGCGGATGGCTACACCTTC	CASSLARGADGYTF
TRBJ2-5	.	TRBV7-2	TRBD2	TGTGCTAGCAGCTCCGGACTAGCGGGAGACGAGACCCAGTACTTC	CASSSGLAGDETQYF
TRBJ1-1	few	TRBV12-3/TRBV12-4	TRBD1	TGTGCCAGCAGTTTTGGGACAGGGGGGACTGAAGCTTTCTTT	CASSFGTGGTEAFF
TRBJ2-3	.	TRBV6-5	TRBD1	TGTGCCAGCAGACTGACAGGGGAAGCAGATACGCAGTATTTT	CASRLTGEADTQYF
TRBJ2-3	.	TRBV20-1	TRBD1	TGCAGTGCTCGGACAGGGGAGGGTCATACGCAGTATTTT	CSARTGEGHTQYF
TRBJ2-1	.	TRBV14	.	TGTGCCAGCAGCCTCACTTTTGGGAGCCCAGGAGAATACAATGAGCAGTTCTTC	CASSLTFGSPGEYNEQFF
TRBJ2-6	few	TRBV5-1	TRBD1	TGCGCCAGCAGCTCGCCAGGGGGCACTGGGGCCAACGTCCTGACTTTC	CASSSPGGTGANVLTF
TRBJ2-5	few	TRBV12-5	.	TGTGCTAGTGGTATCGGGCAGGGCCAGCAGTACTTC	CASGIGQGQQYF
TRBJ2-5	few	TRBV7-2	TRBD2	TGTGCCAGCAGCTTCTCACTAAAAGGGGCTAGCGGGGGGAGGGAGACCCAGTACTTC	CASSFSLKGASGGRETQYF
TRBJ2-3	.	TRBV20-1	.	TGCAGTGCTAGAGATTTGAGGGGGACTACTAGCACAGATACGCAGTATTTT	CSARDLRGTTSTDTQYF
TRBJ2-3	.	TRBV30	.	TGTGCCCGGGACAAGGGGGCAGATACGCAGTATTTT	CARDKGADTQYF
TRBJ1-3	.	TRBV7-9	.	TGTGCCAGCAGCTGGGGAAGCTCTGGAAACACCATATATTTT	CASSWGSSGNTIYF
TRBJ1-4	once	TRBV12-3/TRBV12-4	TRBD1	TGTGCCAGCTACTTAGGGACAGGGGGCTCGTGGGGAGAAAAACTGTTTTTT	CASYLGTGGSWGEKLFF
TRBJ2-5	.	TRBV20-1	TRBD2	TGCAATGCTAGGACCGAGCGGGGGTTGGAGACCCAGTACTTC	CNARTERGLETQYF